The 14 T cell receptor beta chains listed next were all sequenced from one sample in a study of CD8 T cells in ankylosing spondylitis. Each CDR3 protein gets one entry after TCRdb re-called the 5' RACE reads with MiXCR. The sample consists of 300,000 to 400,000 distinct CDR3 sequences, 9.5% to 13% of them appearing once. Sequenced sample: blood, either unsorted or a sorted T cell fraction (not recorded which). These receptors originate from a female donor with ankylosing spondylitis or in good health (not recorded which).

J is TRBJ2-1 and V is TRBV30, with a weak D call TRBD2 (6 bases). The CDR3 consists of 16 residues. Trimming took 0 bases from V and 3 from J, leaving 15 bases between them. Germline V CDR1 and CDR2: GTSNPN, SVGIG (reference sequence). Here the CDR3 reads CAWSVPGGDFYNEQFF. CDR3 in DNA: TGTGCCTGGAGTGTCCCCGGCGGGGACTTCTACAATGAGCAGTTCTTC.

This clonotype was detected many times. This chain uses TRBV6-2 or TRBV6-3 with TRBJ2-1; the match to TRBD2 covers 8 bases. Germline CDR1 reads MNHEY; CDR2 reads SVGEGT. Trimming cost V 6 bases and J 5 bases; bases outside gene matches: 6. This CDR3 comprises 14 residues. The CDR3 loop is CASSLSGIHNEQFF. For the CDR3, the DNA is TGTGCCAGCAGCCTTAGCGGGATCCACAATGAGCAGTTCTTC.

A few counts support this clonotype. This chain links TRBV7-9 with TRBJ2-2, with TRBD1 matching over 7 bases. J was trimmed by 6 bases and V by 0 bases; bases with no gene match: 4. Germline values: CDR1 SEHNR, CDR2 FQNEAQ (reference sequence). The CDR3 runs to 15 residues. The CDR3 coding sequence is TGTGCCAGCAGCTTAGCGCGACAGGGCCCCGGGGAGCTGTTTTTT. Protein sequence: CASSLARQGPGELFF.

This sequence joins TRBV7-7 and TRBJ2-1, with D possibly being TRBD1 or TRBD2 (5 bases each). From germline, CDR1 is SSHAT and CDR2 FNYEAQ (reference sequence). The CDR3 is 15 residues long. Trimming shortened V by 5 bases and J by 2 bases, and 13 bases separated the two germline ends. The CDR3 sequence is CASSPMRGPYNEQFF. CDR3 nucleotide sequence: TGTGCCAGCAGCCCTATGAGGGGTCCCTACAATGAGCAGTTCTTC.

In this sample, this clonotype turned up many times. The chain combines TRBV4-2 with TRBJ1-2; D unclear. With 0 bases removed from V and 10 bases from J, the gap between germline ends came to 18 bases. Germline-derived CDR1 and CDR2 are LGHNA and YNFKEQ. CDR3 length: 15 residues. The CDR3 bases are TGTGCCAGCAGCCAAGACCCCATTGTTTCTGGGCCCTACACCTTC. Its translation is CASSQDPIVSGPYTF.

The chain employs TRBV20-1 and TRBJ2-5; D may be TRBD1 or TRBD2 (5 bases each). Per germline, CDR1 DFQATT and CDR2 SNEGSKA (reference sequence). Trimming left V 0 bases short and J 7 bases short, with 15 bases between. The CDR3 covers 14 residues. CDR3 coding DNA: TGCAGTGCTAGAGATCTACACCGAGGGGTGACCCAGTACTTC. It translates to CSARDLHRGVTQYF.

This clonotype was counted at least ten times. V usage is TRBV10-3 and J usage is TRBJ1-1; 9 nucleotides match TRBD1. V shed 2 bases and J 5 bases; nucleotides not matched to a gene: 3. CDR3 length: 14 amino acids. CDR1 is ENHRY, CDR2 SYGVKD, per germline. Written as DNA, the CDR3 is TGTGCCATCAGTGAGGGGACAGGGTGGACTGAAGCTTTCTTT. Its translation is CAISEGTGWTEAFF.

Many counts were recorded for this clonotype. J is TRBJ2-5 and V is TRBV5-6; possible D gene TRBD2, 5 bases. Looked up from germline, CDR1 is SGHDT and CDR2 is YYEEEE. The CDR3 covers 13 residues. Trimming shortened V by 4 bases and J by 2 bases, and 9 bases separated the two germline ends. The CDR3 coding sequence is TGTGCCAGCAGCGTACGGGAACAAGAGACCCAGTACTTC. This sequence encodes CASSVREQETQYF.

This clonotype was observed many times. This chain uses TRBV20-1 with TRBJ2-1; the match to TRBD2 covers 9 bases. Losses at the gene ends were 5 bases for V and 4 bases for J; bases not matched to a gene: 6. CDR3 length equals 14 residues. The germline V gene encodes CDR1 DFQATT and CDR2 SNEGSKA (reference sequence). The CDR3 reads CSADTSGSYNEQFF. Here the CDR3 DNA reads TGCAGTGCTGATACTAGCGGGTCTTACAATGAGCAGTTCTTC.

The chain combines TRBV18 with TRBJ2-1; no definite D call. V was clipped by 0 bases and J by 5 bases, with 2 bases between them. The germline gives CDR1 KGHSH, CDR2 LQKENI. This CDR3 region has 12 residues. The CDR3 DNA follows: TGTGCCAGCTCACCACCCAACAATGAGCAGTTCTTC. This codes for CASSPPNNEQFF.

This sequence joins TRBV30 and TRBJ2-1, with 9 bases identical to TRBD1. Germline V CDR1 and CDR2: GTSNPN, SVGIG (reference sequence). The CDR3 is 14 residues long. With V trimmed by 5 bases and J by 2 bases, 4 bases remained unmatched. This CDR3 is CAWDTGGTYNEQFF. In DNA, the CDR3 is TGTGCCTGGGATACAGGGGGCACCTACAATGAGCAGTTCTTC. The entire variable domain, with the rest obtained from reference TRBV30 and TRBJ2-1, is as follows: SQTIHQWPATLVQPVGSPLSLECTVEGTSNPNLYWYRQAAGRGLQLLFYSVGIGQISSEVPQNLSASRPQDRQFILSSKKLLLSDSGFYLCAWDTGGTYNEQFFGPGTRLTVL.

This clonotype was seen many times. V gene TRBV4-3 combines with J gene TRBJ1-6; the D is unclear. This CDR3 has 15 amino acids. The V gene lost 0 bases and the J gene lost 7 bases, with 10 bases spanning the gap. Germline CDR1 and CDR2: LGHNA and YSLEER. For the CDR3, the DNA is TGCGCCAGCAGCCAAGATGCCGGGAGGAATTCACCCCTCCACTTT. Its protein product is CASSQDAGRNSPLHF.

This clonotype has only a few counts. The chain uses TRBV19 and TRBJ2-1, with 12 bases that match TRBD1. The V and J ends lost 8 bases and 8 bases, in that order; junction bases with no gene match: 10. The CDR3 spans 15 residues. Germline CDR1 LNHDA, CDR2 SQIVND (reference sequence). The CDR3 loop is CASGNGDRGRYEQFF. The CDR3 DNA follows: TGTGCCAGTGGGAACGGGGACAGGGGGCGGTATGAGCAGTTCTTC.

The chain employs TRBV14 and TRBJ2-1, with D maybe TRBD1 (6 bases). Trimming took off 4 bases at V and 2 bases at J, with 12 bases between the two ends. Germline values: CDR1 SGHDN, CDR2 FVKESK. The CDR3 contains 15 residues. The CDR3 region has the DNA TGTGCCAGCAGCCCCTCACAGGGTCCCTACAATGAGCAGTTCTTC. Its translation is CASSPSQGPYNEQFF.